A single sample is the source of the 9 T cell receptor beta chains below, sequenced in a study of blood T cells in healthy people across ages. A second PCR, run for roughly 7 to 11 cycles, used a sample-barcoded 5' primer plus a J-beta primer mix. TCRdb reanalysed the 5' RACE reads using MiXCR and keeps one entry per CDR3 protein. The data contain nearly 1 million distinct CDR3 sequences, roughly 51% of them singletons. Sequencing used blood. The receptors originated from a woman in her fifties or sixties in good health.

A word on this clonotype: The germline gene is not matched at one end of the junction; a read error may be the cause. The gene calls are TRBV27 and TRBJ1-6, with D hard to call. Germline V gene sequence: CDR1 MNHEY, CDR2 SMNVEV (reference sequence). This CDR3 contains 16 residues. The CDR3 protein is CASSLSGVAHNSPPHF. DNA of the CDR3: TGTGCCAGCAGTTTATCTGGGGTTGCCCATAATTCACCCCCCCACTTT.

The CDR3 DNA follows: TGTGCCAGCAGCTTTAAAAAGGGGACAGGACGCTACGAGCAGTACTTC. Translated, it gives CASSFKKGTGRYEQYF. The genes are TRBV5-6 and TRBJ2-7; 8 bases are a match to TRBD1. The V and J ends lost 2 bases and 3 bases, in that order; junction bases with no gene match: 10. CDR3 size: 16 residues. The V gene's germline CDR1 is SGHDT and CDR2 YYEEEE.

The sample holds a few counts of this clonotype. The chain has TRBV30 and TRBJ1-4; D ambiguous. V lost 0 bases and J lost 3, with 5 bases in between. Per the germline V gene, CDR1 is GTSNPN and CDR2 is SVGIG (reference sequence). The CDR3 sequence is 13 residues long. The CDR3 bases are TGTGCCTGGAGTGTTAACGCTAATGAAAAACTGTTTTTT. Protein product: CAWSVNANEKLFF. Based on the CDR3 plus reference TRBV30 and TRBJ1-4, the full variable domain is SQTIHQWPATLVQPVGSPLSLECTVEGTSNPNLYWYRQAAGRGLQLLFYSVGIGQISSEVPQNLSASRPQDRQFILSSKKLLLSDSGFYLCAWSVNANEKLFFGSGTQLSVL.

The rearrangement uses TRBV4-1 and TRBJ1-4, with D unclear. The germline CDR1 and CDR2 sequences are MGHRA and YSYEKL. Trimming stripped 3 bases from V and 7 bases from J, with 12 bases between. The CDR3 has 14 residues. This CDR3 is CASSQRQSGEKLFF. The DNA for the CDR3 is TGCGCCAGCAGCCAGCGGCAAAGCGGTGAAAAACTGTTTTTT.

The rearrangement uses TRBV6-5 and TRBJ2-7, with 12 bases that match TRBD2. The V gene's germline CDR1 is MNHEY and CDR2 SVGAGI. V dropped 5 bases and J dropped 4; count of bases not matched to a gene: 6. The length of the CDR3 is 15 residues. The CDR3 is CASSEPTSGGYEQYF. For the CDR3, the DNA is TGTGCCAGCAGTGAGCCGACTAGCGGGGGTTACGAGCAGTACTTC.

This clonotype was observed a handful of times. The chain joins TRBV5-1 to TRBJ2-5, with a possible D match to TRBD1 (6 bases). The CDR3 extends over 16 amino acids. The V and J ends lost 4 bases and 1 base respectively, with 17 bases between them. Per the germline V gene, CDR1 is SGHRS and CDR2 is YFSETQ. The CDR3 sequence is CASSLGSLQGQETQYF. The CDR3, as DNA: TGCGCCAGCAGCCTGGGGTCCCTACAGGGCCAAGAGACCCAGTACTTC. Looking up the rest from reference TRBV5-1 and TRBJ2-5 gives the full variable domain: KAGVTQTPRYLIKTRGQQVTLSCSPISGHRSVSWYQQTPGQGLQFLFEYFSETQRNKGNFPGRFSGRQFSNSRSEMNVSTLELGDSALYLCASSLGSLQGQETQYFGPGTRLLVL.

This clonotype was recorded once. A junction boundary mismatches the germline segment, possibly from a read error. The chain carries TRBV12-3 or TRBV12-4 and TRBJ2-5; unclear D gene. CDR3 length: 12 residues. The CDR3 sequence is CASSPAGPWLFF. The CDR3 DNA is TGTGCCAGCAGTCCCGCCGGGCCCTGGTTGTTCTTC.

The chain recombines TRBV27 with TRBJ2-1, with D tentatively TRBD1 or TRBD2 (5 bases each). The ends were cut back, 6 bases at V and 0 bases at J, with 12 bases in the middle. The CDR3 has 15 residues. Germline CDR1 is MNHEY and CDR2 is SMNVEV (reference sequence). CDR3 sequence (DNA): TGTGCCAGCAGGGACGGGACGGTCTCCTACAATGAGCAGTTCTTC. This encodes CASRDGTVSYNEQFF.

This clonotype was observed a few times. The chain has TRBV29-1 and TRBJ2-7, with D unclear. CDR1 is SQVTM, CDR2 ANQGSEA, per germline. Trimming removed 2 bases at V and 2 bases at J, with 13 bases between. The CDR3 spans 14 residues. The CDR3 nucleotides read TGCAGCGTTGAACAGGTCAGTTCAGCCTACGAGCAGTACTTC. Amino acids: CSVEQVSSAYEQYF.